The 14 T cell receptor beta chains listed next were all sequenced from one sample in a study of OX40 agonist ivuxolimab in advanced cancers. Clones were sequenced by immunoSEQ multiplex PCR, and TCRdb holds only the in-frame ones, with some missing. The sample has tens of thousands of clones; 80% to 85% are singletons. Material: CD4+ or CD8+ T cells sorted from blood, obtained in a trial of the OX40 agonist ivuxolimab. These receptors were taken from an adult with an advanced solid tumor such as melanoma, head and neck, liver or kidney cancer.

The sample holds one count of this clone. The junction does not match germline at one end; this may be a read error. This chain joins TRBV4-1 and TRBJ2-1; no reliable D call. This CDR3 is built from 11 residues. Looked up from germline, CDR1 is MGHRA and CDR2 is YSYEKL. The CDR3 coding sequence is TGCGCCAGCAGTGGGTGGAATGGGCAGTTCTTC. Translating it yields CASSGWNGQFF.

The chain employs TRBV5-4 and TRBJ2-7; D perhaps matches TRBD2 (6 bases). V was shortened by 4 bases and J by 0 bases, with 11 bases between the two germline ends. Per germline, CDR1 SGHNT and CDR2 YYREEE (reference sequence). This CDR3 has 14 residues. The CDR3, as DNA: TGTGCCAGCAGCGTGGGACTGAGCTCCTACGAGCAGTACTTC. Translated: CASSVGLSSYEQYF.

V usage is TRBV28 and J usage is TRBJ1-2; D is possibly TRBD1 (5 bases). Germline V CDR1 and CDR2: MDHEN, SYDVKM. The length of the CDR3 is 12 residues. V shed 5 bases and J shed 5 bases, with 9 bases lying between them. The chain's CDR3 is CASSHDSYGYTF. Here the CDR3 DNA reads TGTGCCAGCAGTCACGACAGTTATGGCTACACCTTC.

This chain links TRBV5-1 with TRBJ2-1, with D maybe TRBD1 (5 bases). The germline CDR1 and CDR2 sequences are SGHRS and YFSETQ. This CDR3 is 18 amino acids long. With 4 bases removed from V and 1 base from J, the gap between germline ends came to 21 bases. The CDR3 region has the DNA TGCGCCAGCAGCCAGGGTAACTTCAGGGTAGGGTCCTACAATGAGCAGTTCTTC. It encodes CASSQGNFRVGSYNEQFF. Full variable domain (missing parts from reference TRBV5-1 and TRBJ2-1): KAGVTQTPRYLIKTRGQQVTLSCSPISGHRSVSWYQQTPGQGLQFLFEYFSETQRNKGNFPGRFSGRQFSNSRSEMNVSTLELGDSALYLCASSQGNFRVGSYNEQFFGPGTRLTVL.

V and J are TRBV6-5 and TRBJ2-7; TRBD2 might be the D (6 bases). Germline V gene sequence: CDR1 MNHEY, CDR2 SVGAGI. The V end was cut by 7 bases, the J end by 2 bases, with 18 bases between. The CDR3 totals 15 residues. The CDR3 region is CASILRGGATYEQYF. DNA of the CDR3: TGTGCCAGCATCCTGAGAGGAGGGGCTACCTACGAGCAGTACTTC.

The CDR3 nucleotides are TGTGCCAGTTGGGGCGCGGGAGGCCTGCAAGAGACCCAGTACTTC. Protein product: CASWGAGGLQETQYF. The rearrangement uses TRBV6-5 and TRBJ2-5, with TRBD2 identical over 8 bases. CDR1 is MNHEY, CDR2 SVGAGI, per germline. The CDR3 has 15 amino acids. Trimming cost V 9 bases and J 2 bases; bases outside gene matches: 11.

The rearrangement uses TRBV5-5 and TRBJ2-1, with 8 nucleotides matching TRBD1. V was pared by 4 bases and J by 4 bases, with 16 bases of the junction left unmatched. This CDR3 spans 18 amino acids. Germline-derived CDR1 and CDR2 are SGHKS and YYEKEE (reference sequence). CDR3 nucleotide sequence: TGTGCCAGCAGCATAGGACAGGGTCGGGCTACAGGGTACAATGAGCAGTTCTTC. It yields the protein CASSIGQGRATGYNEQFF. Full variable domain (remainder filled in from reference TRBV5-5 and TRBJ2-1): DAGVTQSPTHLIKTRGQQVTLRCSPISGHKSVSWYQQVLGQGPQFIFQYYEKEERGRGNFPDRFSARQFPNYSSELNVNALLLGDSALYLCASSIGQGRATGYNEQFFGPGTRLTVL.

This rearrangement joins TRBV5-1 to TRBJ1-1; a weak D match, TRBD1 (6 bases). The CDR3 is 16 amino acids. Germline V gene lookup returns CDR1 SGHRS and CDR2 YFSETQ. The V end lost 4 bases, the J end lost 5 bases, and 21 bases lay between the germline ends. Written as DNA, the CDR3 is TGCGCCAGCAGCCAAGGCCGGGACAACCAAGGGACTGAAGCTTTCTTT. Its protein is CASSQGRDNQGTEAFF. The entire variable domain, with the rest obtained from reference TRBV5-1 and TRBJ1-1, is as follows: KAGVTQTPRYLIKTRGQQVTLSCSPISGHRSVSWYQQTPGQGLQFLFEYFSETQRNKGNFPGRFSGRQFSNSRSEMNVSTLELGDSALYLCASSQGRDNQGTEAFFGQGTRLTVV.

CDR3 sequence reads: CASSLRGQYSPLHF. The CDR3, as DNA: TGCGCCAGCAGCCTACGAGGGCAGTATTCACCCCTCCACTTT. V is TRBV4-3 and J is TRBJ1-6; D gene unclear. The CDR3 runs to 14 residues. The germline CDR1 and CDR2 sequences are LGHNA and YSLEER. The ends were cut back, 4 bases at V and 8 bases at J, with 12 bases in the middle.

This CDR3 reads CASSFRAGARKQPQHF. In nucleotides, the CDR3 is TGTGCCAGCAGCTTCCGAGCGGGGGCGCGGAAGCAGCCCCAGCATTTT. The rearrangement uses TRBV5-6 and TRBJ1-5, with TRBD1 as a possible D gene (6 bases). The CDR3 loop spans 16 amino acids. Trimming cost V 2 bases and J 7 bases, with 19 bases left between them. CDR1 is SGHDT, CDR2 YYEEEE, per germline.

This rearrangement joins TRBV9 to TRBJ1-2; D is perhaps TRBD1 (5 bases). CDR3 length equals 15 residues. Germline CDR1 SGDLS, CDR2 YYNGEE. Deletions cut 3 bases from V and 5 bases from J, with 17 bases between. Here the CDR3 reads CASSAAPGVSYGYTF. In DNA, the CDR3 is TGTGCCAGCAGCGCGGCCCCGGGGGTCAGTTATGGCTACACCTTC. Full variable domain (missing parts from reference TRBV9 and TRBJ1-2): DSGVTQTPKHLITATGQRVTLRCSPRSGDLSVYWYQQSLDQGLQFLIQYYNGEERAKGNILERFSAQQFPDLHSELNLSSLELGDSALYFCASSAAPGVSYGYTFGSGTRLTVV.

The gene calls are TRBV18 and TRBJ2-2; tentative D call: TRBD2 (6 bases). The CDR3 is made up of 14 amino acids. Germline CDR1 reads KGHSH; CDR2 reads LQKENI. V was cut by 2 bases and J by 7 bases, with 11 bases left in between. The CDR3 loop reads CASSPGLEGGELFF. In DNA form, the CDR3 reads TGTGCCAGCTCACCAGGACTGGAGGGCGGGGAGCTGTTTTTT.

The rearrangement joins TRBV5-1 to TRBJ2-2; no reliable D call. Between the trimmed V and J ends, which lost 0 bases and 6 bases, there was a span of 9 bases. The CDR3 is 14 residues long. The V gene's germline CDR1 is SGHRS and CDR2 YFSETQ. CDR3 in amino acids: CASSLARLAGELFF. In nucleotides, the CDR3 is TGCGCCAGCAGCTTGGCCCGCCTAGCCGGGGAGCTGTTTTTT.

The chain is built from TRBV30 and TRBJ2-7; 7 bases are a match to TRBD2. V lost 4 bases and J lost 3; bases outside the gene matches: 6. CDR1 GTSNPN and CDR2 SVGIG come from the germline V gene (reference sequence). The CDR3 totals 13 residues. CDR3 sequence reads: CAWTPGGNYEQYF. For the CDR3, the DNA is TGTGCCTGGACCCCGGGAGGCAACTACGAGCAGTACTTC.